These 6 T cell receptor beta chains were sequenced from one sample in a study of cytomegalovirus exposure and HLA in healthy donors. Researchers ran the PCR with 60 Vbeta and 13 Jbeta primers. Repertoires were generated with immunoSEQ multiplex PCR, while TCRdb's copy carries only in-frame clones and drops some. Counted here are 150,000 to 250,000 clones, 79% occurring once; the ten biggest clones make up 4% to 4.5%. Material: PBMCs. The receptor set was obtained from a woman in her twenties or thirties in good health and CMV-seropositive.

This rearrangement joins TRBV4-3 to TRBJ2-2, with D possibly TRBD1 on 6 matching bases. Trimming removed 5 bases at V and 8 bases at J, with 12 bases between. Germline values: CDR1 LGHNA, CDR2 YSLEER. The CDR3 is 13 residues long. The CDR3 reads CASSDFRGGELFF. CDR3 coding DNA: TGCGCCAGCAGCGACTTCAGGGGAGGGGAGCTGTTTTTT.

J is TRBJ1-1 and V is TRBV6-6; the D is unclear. V was trimmed by 6 bases and J by 1 base, leaving 15 bases between them. This CDR3 has 15 residues. Germline values: CDR1 MNHNY, CDR2 SVGAGI (reference sequence). DNA for the CDR3: TGTGCCAGCAGCCCGAGTTATCCTTCGAACACTGAAGCTTTCTTT. It encodes CASSPSYPSNTEAFF.

The rearrangement links TRBV4-3 to TRBJ2-7, with a tentative D call TRBD1 (6 bases). The V gene lost 4 bases and the J gene lost 6 bases, with 13 bases spanning the gap. CDR1 is LGHNA, CDR2 YSLEER, per germline. The CDR3 extends over 13 amino acids. The CDR3 coding sequence is TGCGCCAGCAGCCTCCGTGGGGGCCGCGAGCAGTACTTC. The encoded protein is CASSLRGGREQYF.

This chain connects TRBV11-3 to TRBJ2-2; no clear D gene. The CDR3 is 16 amino acids. Trimming cost V 5 bases and J 0 bases, with 13 bases left between them. Germline V gene lookup returns CDR1 SGHNT and CDR2 YENEEA. This CDR3 reads CASSRRSTSNTGELFF. DNA of the CDR3: TGTGCCAGCAGCCGCCGATCCACTTCGAACACCGGGGAGCTGTTTTTT.

This sequence joins TRBV6-5 and TRBJ2-5, with D possibly matching TRBD1 (6 bases). Judging by the DNA end, TRBJ2-7 fits better; the J call may be wrong. This CDR3 has 13 amino acids. Germline V gene sequence: CDR1 MNHEY, CDR2 SVGAGI. The CDR3 loop is CASRRSQGGEQYF. The CDR3 DNA follows: TGTGCCAGCAGACGCTCACAGGGCGGCGAGCAGTACTTC.

The gene calls are TRBV27 and TRBJ2-7, with 10 bases aligning to TRBD1. This CDR3 has 16 amino acids. V was pared by 4 bases and J by 1 base, with 7 bases of the junction left unmatched. Germline CDR1 and CDR2: MNHEY and SMNVEV (reference sequence). The CDR3 loop reads CASSSLPGQGSYEQYF. The CDR3 DNA sequence: TGTGCCAGCAGTTCCCTCCCGGGACAGGGGTCCTACGAGCAGTACTTC.